One and the same sample provided the 22 T cell receptor beta chains below, sequenced in a study of regulatory T cells in long-lasting Graves disease. Time point defined: newly diagnosed GD, antithyroid drugs for less than 3 months. Preparation of the TCR library used RNA extracted from PBMCs. CDR3-region Arm-PCR and iRepertoire HTBI primers produced the TCR beta libraries. Via MiXCR, TCRdb re-called the multiplex PCR reads, giving one row per CDR3 protein. The profile shows roughly 500,000 distinct CDR3 sequences, approximately 12% of them singletons. This same sample was also taken into another study, of T cells in Graves' hyperthyroidism and ophthalmopathy.

Source: peripheral blood mononuclear cells (PBMCs), taken at new diagnosis, from a patient treated with antithyroid drugs. The source is a man aged 25 to 40 with Graves disease.

The chain joins TRBV3-1 to TRBJ1-4; TRBD1 might be the D (6 bases). The germline CDR1 and CDR2 sequences are LGHDT and YNNKEL (reference sequence). V was cut by 0 bases and J by 2 bases, with 13 bases left in between. The CDR3 is made up of 17 amino acids. The CDR3 sequence: CASSQDTTGVTNEKLFF. The CDR3 DNA is TGTGCCAGCAGCCAAGATACGACAGGAGTTACTAATGAAAAACTGTTTTTT.

The chain recombines TRBV5-1 with TRBJ2-7; no clear D gene. Trimming took 4 bases from V and 4 from J, leaving 12 bases between them. This CDR3 comprises 13 residues. CDR1 SGHRS and CDR2 YFSETQ come from the germline V gene. The CDR3 is CASSHEALYEQYF. In DNA form, the CDR3 reads TGCGCCAGCAGCCACGAAGCCCTGTACGAGCAGTACTTC.

This clonotype has ten or more counts. CDR3 sequence (DNA): TGTGCCAGTAGTAGAACAGGGGAAGCTTTCTTT. Translation gives CASSRTGEAFF. V usage is TRBV19 and J usage is TRBJ1-1; weak D call: TRBD1 (6 bases). Deletions cut 4 bases from V and 8 bases from J, with 8 bases between. The CDR3 covers 11 residues. CDR1 and CDR2 (germline): LNHDA, SQIVND (reference sequence).

The chain has TRBV3-1 and TRBJ2-1; perhaps D is TRBD1 or TRBD2 (5 bases each). V was pared by 0 bases and J by 10 bases, with 19 bases between. Germline assignment: CDR1 LGHDT and CDR2 YNNKEL (reference sequence). The CDR3 sequence is 16 residues long. CDR3 DNA: TGTGCCAGCAGCCAAGATTTGGTAGCAGGGAGTGGAGAGCAGTTCTTC. Protein product: CASSQDLVAGSGEQFF.

The V gene is TRBV20-1, the J gene TRBJ1-6; D gene uncertain. Germline V CDR1 and CDR2: DFQATT, SNEGSKA (reference sequence). This CDR3 contains 16 residues. V lost 0 bases and J lost 10, with 19 bases in between. The CDR3 nucleotides are TGCAGTGCTAGAGATCAGGTGGTAGGAGAGTGGTCACCCCTCCACTTT. Residues: CSARDQVVGEWSPLHF.

Concerning this clonotype itself: This clone may be a read error of a much larger clone one base away. This chain uses TRBV29-1 with TRBJ1-1, with D maybe TRBD1 (5 bases). CDR3 size: 13 residues. Trimming pared 0 bases from V and 10 bases from J, leaving 15 bases between. From germline, CDR1 is SQVTM and CDR2 ANQGSEA. The CDR3 protein is CSVEDADSRGAFF. For the CDR3, the DNA is TGCAGCGTTGAAGATGCAGACTCAAGGGGAGCTTTCTTT.

This chain links TRBV15 with TRBJ2-2; D possibly corresponds to TRBD2 (5 bases). Germline V lookup: CDR1 LNHNV, CDR2 YYDKDF (reference sequence). With 0 bases removed from V and 7 bases from J, the gap between germline ends came to 12 bases. The CDR3 has 15 residues. The CDR3 loop is CATSRDKQAGGELFF. The CDR3, as DNA: TGTGCCACCAGCAGAGATAAGCAGGCGGGCGGGGAGCTGTTTTTT.

This clonotype was found many times. The V call is TRBV27, the J call TRBJ2-1; 12 bases line up with TRBD2. Trimming at V came to 4 bases and at J to 0 bases, leaving 1 base not matched to a gene. CDR1 is MNHEY and CDR2 is SMNVEV in the germline V gene (reference sequence). This CDR3 has 16 amino acids. This CDR3 is CASSSTSGGSYNEQFF. The CDR3 DNA is TGTGCCAGCAGTTCGACTAGCGGGGGCTCCTACAATGAGCAGTTCTTC.

This clonotype came up a few times. The chain is built from TRBV19 and TRBJ2-2, with D possibly matching TRBD1 (5 bases). Germline V gives CDR1 LNHDA, CDR2 SQIVND (reference sequence). The V gene lost 7 bases and the J gene lost 1 base, with 10 bases spanning the gap. This CDR3 region has 14 residues. CDR3 nucleotides: TGTGCCAGTAAGGGGTACGGGAACACCGGGGAGCTGTTTTTT. Its translation is CASKGYGNTGELFF.

The table lists this clonotype with many counts. V and J are TRBV5-1 and TRBJ2-2; D unclear. V was shortened by 1 base and J by 3 bases, with 7 bases between the two germline ends. This CDR3 is built from 14 residues. Germline V gives CDR1 SGHRS, CDR2 YFSETQ. The CDR3, as DNA: TGCGCCAGCAGCTTGAGGAGCGACACCGGGGAGCTGTTTTTT. Residues: CASSLRSDTGELFF.

CDR3 bases: TGTGCCAGCAGTTACCGGGGGGGGGTCTACGAGCAGTACTTC. Encoded protein: CASSYRGGVYEQYF. The chain uses TRBV27 and TRBJ2-7, with TRBD2 matching over 8 bases. Losses at the gene ends were 4 bases for V and 3 bases for J; bases not matched to a gene: 5. Germline V gene lookup returns CDR1 MNHEY and CDR2 SMNVEV (reference sequence). The CDR3 covers 14 residues.

This clonotype was observed at least ten times. The V call is TRBV28, the J call TRBJ2-1, with 8 nucleotides matching TRBD2. The J segment lost 0 bases and the V segment lost 2 bases, leaving 3 bases of the junction unmatched. This CDR3 region has 16 residues. Germline V gene sequence: CDR1 MDHEN, CDR2 SYDVKM. The CDR3 sequence is CASSLGGGSSYNEQFF. The CDR3 DNA is TGTGCCAGCAGTTTAGGCGGGGGGAGCTCCTACAATGAGCAGTTCTTC.

In its sample, this clonotype was seen many times. The gene calls are TRBV6-5 and TRBJ2-5; no clear D. The CDR3 covers 13 residues. V was cut by 2 bases and J by 1 base, with 5 bases left in between. Germline loops: CDR1 MNHEY, CDR2 SVGAGI. CDR3 loop: CASSYVTQETQYF. The CDR3, as DNA: TGTGCCAGCAGTTACGTGACCCAAGAGACCCAGTACTTC.

The chain recombines TRBV19 with TRBJ2-2; D is possibly TRBD2 (5 bases). The ends were cut back, 1 base at V and 0 bases at J, with 9 bases in the middle. CDR3 size: 16 residues. The germline CDR1 and CDR2 sequences are LNHDA and SQIVND (reference sequence). The chain's CDR3 is CASSIVERSNTGELFF. Here the CDR3 DNA reads TGTGCCAGTAGTATAGTGGAGCGGTCGAACACCGGGGAGCTGTTTTTT.

This clonotype has ten or more counts. The chain uses TRBV7-7 and TRBJ2-5; D unresolved. Trimming took 5 bases from V and 5 from J, leaving 12 bases between them. CDR1 and CDR2 (germline): SSHAT, FNYEAQ (reference sequence). The CDR3 is 13 residues long. The CDR3 loop reads CASSQDGGETQYF. CDR3 DNA: TGTGCCAGCAGCCAAGACGGTGGGGAGACCCAGTACTTC.

This clonotype was seen at least ten times. This chain links TRBV29-1 with TRBJ2-2, with D perhaps matching TRBD2 (6 bases). This CDR3 has 13 amino acids. V was cut by 5 bases and J by 1 base, with 8 bases left in between. CDR1 is SQVTM, CDR2 ANQGSEA, per germline. As DNA, the CDR3 is TGCAGCGTTAGGAGGGAGAACACCGGGGAGCTGTTTTTT. Protein sequence: CSVRRENTGELFF.

V usage is TRBV4-1 and J usage is TRBJ2-1; no clear D gene. V was clipped by 1 base and J by 9 bases, with 16 bases between them. The germline V gene encodes CDR1 MGHRA and CDR2 YSYEKL. This CDR3 spans 15 amino acids. CDR3 loop: CASSQVIVSLSEQFF. CDR3 nucleotides: TGCGCCAGCAGCCAAGTGATAGTCTCCCTGAGTGAGCAGTTCTTC.

This clonotype was picked up many times. The chain combines TRBV12-3 or TRBV12-4 with TRBJ1-1, with D perhaps matching TRBD1 (6 bases). V lost 5 bases to trimming and J lost 1 base, with 11 bases between them. The CDR3 consists of 14 residues. CDR3 region: CASSRQVANTEAFF. The CDR3 bases are TGTGCCAGCAGTCGACAGGTGGCGAACACTGAAGCTTTCTTT.

CDR3 sequence (DNA): TGTGCCAGCAGCTTGCCGGCGCTAGCGGGGATCAATGAGCAGTTCTTC. This gives the protein CASSLPALAGINEQFF. V is TRBV5-4 and J is TRBJ2-1; 9 bases line up with TRBD2. The CDR3 has 16 residues. CDR1 and CDR2 from the germline V gene are SGHNT and YYREEE (reference sequence). Trimming took 1 base from V and 6 from J; bases not matched to a gene: 8.

This clonotype was found many times. This chain links TRBV2 with TRBJ1-2; no definite D call. The V end lost 2 bases, the J end lost 2 bases, and 24 bases lay between the germline ends. This CDR3 contains 19 residues. CDR1 SNHLY and CDR2 FYNNEI come from the germline V gene. In nucleotides, the CDR3 is TGTGCCAGCAGTGAAAAGGCCCCGGTGCGGGTTCGCGGGAACTATGGCTACACCTTC. Amino acid sequence: CASSEKAPVRVRGNYGYTF.

This clonotype was seen a few times. The chain couples TRBV9 to TRBJ2-7; D not certain. Germline V gene data show CDR1 as SGDLS and CDR2 as YYNGEE. The CDR3 runs 14 residues. Trimming removed 0 bases at V and 6 bases at J, with 13 bases between. In nucleotides, the CDR3 is TGTGCCAGCAGCGTAGGACATGGCTTTGTCGAGCAGTACTTC. It is translated as CASSVGHGFVEQYF.

Ten or more counts support this clonotype. The V gene is TRBV27, the J gene TRBJ1-5, with D unclear. V shed 11 bases and J shed 0 bases, with 23 bases lying between them. The CDR3 runs to 17 residues. The germline V gene encodes CDR1 MNHEY and CDR2 SMNVEV (reference sequence). The chain's CDR3 is CAGSSTRLAHSNQPQHF. The CDR3 DNA sequence: TGTGCCGGATCCTCGACCCGCTTAGCCCATAGCAATCAGCCCCAGCATTTT.